This TCR beta chain was obtained from a study of regulatory T cells. The CDR3 is made up of 14 amino acids. CDR1 is ENHRY, CDR2 SYGVKD, per germline. V lost 5 bases and J 5 bases, leaving 14 bases between the germline ends. Study-level results: In CD3G-deficient patients, conventional CD4+ T cells were enriched for hydrophobic CDR3 residues at positions 6 and 7.

A note on this clone: Its specificity is not known.

The PCR used 52 TRBV and 13 TRBJ primers. This table comes from immunoSEQ multiplex PCR, and its TCRdb copy is limited to in-frame clones, with some not included. The sample has approximately 31,000 clones; about 93% are singletons. The clonotype comes from a child between 2 and 9 years old with CD3G deficiency. The rearrangement joins TRBV10-3 to TRBJ2-3; D might be TRBD1 or TRBD2, each matching 5 bases. Specimen: conventional CD4+ T cells sorted from blood. This CDR3 reads CAISLGRDGDTQYF. The CDR3 DNA reads TGTGCCATCAGTTTGGGCAGGGACGGAGATACGCAGTATTTT.